This T cell receptor (beta chain) was retrieved from a study of T cell responses to AZD1222 COVID-19 vaccine. Study outcomes and limitations: Only 5 or 6 individuals given AZD1222 were seropositive at baseline.

Both about-4-week and about-12-week second-dose recipients were combined. Germline CDR1 WSHSY, CDR2 SAAADI. The CDR3 is 13 amino acids. V lost 3 bases and J lost 1, with 6 bases in between. Points on this clone: Its antigen remains unknown.

The repertoire was sequenced with immunoSEQ multiplex PCR; TCRdb's copy has only in-frame clones and lacks some. The repertoire holds more than 150,000 clones, with around nine tenths as singletons. This TCR came from an adult who received the AZD1222 COVID-19 vaccine. The sequences come from peripheral blood, collected 28 days after the second AZD1222 dose. The chain couples TRBV10-2 to TRBJ2-5; unclear D gene. The CDR3 coding sequence is TGCGCCAGCAGTGACTCGCCCCAAGAGACCCAGTACTTC. Protein sequence: CASSDSPQETQYF.